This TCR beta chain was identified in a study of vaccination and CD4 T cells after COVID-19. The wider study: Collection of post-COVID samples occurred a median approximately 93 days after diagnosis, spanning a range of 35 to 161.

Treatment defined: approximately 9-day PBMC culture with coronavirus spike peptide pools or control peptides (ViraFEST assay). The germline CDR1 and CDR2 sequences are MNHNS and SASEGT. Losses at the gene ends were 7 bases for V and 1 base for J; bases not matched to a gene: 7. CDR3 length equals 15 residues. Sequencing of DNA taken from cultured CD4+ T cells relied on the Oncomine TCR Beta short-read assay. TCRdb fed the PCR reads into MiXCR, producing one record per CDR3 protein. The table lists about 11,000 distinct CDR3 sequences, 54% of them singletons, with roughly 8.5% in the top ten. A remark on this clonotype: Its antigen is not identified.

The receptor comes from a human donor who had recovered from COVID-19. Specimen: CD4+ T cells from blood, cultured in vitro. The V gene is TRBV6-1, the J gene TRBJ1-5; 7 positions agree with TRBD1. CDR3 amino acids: CASMPGQISNQPQHF. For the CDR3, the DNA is TGTGCCAGCATGCCGGGACAGATAAGCAATCAGCCCCAGCATTTT.